This T cell receptor (beta chain) stems from a study of blood T cell repertoires in COVID-19. Study-wide context: From the United States, Italy and Spain came samples of acute and convalescent COVID-19. T cells, B-cell-depleted T cells, or PBMCs provided the cDNA or gDNA that served as material.

This clone turned up a few times. Original data processing: Cell counts per sample came from amplifying reference gene primers. Sequencing was performed with immunoSEQ multiplex PCR; in TCRdb, only in-frame clones are kept and a portion is missing. V, J and clone size are those of that table, while D and trimming were read from the DNA. Of around 140,000 clones in the sample, 86% were seen once. Enrollment of patients from Seattle took place during active infection, with longitudinal follow-up. The ends lost 5 bases at V and 0 bases at J; junction bases unmatched: 8. This CDR3 contains 17 residues. CDR1 is SGHNT and CDR2 is YENEEA in the germline V gene.

Sequenced: peripheral blood. The rearrangement links TRBV11-3 to TRBJ2-2; the match to TRBD2 covers 8 bases. This receptor was obtained from a woman in her sixties or seventies with COVID-19, enrolled during active disease. As DNA, the CDR3 is TGTGCCAGCAGCCCAGGTCAGGGACTAGCGAACACCGGGGAGCTGTTTTTT. Its protein product is CASSPGQGLANTGELFF.